Shown below are 13 T cell receptor beta chains from a single sample sequenced in a study of blood T cell repertoires in COVID-19 (dated by TCRdb to 2019 to 2021). The library was prepared using the immunoSEQ multiplex PCR assay. TCRdb carries this immuneACCESS record with in-frame sequences only. Its versions omit some clonotypes, under half of them owing to an unresolved V gene in the studies checked, with the rest unexplained. The sample includes 250,000 to 300,000 clones, with around 90% observed a single time. 2.2% of the sample belongs to the ten largest clones. The sequencing input was peripheral blood. These receptors were taken from a woman between 45 and 60 years old who had recovered from COVID-19.

This clone has ten or more counts. V is TRBV7-3 and J is TRBJ2-2, with 7 nucleotides matching TRBD2. Germline CDR1 SGHTA, CDR2 FQGTGA. J gave up 4 bases and V 6 bases, and 8 bases lay outside the gene matches. The CDR3 spans 15 residues. For the CDR3, the DNA is TGTGCCAGCAGTCCGGGGAGGGTGGGCACCGGGGAGCTGTTTTTT. Encoded protein: CASSPGRVGTGELFF.

The chain links TRBV7-9 to TRBJ2-1; TRBD2 aligns across 7 bases. Germline V CDR1 and CDR2: SEHNR, FQNEAQ (reference sequence). This CDR3 has 15 amino acids. Unmatched junction bases numbered 10, after V lost 7 bases and J lost 4 bases. The CDR3 is CASTLTASGYNEQFF. The CDR3 DNA sequence: TGTGCCAGCACCCTCACGGCTAGCGGATACAATGAGCAGTTCTTC.

The chain is built from TRBV27 and TRBJ2-3; 8 bases are a match to TRBD1. CDR1 is MNHEY and CDR2 is SMNVEV in the germline V gene (reference sequence). The CDR3 spans 17 residues. After removal of 0 bases from V and 2 bases from J, the junction contained 7 bases not matched to a gene. CDR3: CASSLSRTGLVTDTQYF. In nucleotides, the CDR3 is TGTGCCAGCAGTTTATCTCGGACAGGGCTAGTCACAGATACGCAGTATTTT.

J is TRBJ1-4 and V is TRBV19, with unresolved D. The length of the CDR3 is 15 residues. Germline V lookup: CDR1 LNHDA, CDR2 SQIVND (reference sequence). V was clipped by 6 bases and J by 5 bases, with 16 bases between them. CDR3 DNA: TGTGCCAGTAGATCAAGGCAGGTTTACAATGAAAAACTGTTTTTT. It yields the protein CASRSRQVYNEKLFF.

The rearrangement joins TRBV6-6 to TRBJ2-1; a possible D gene is TRBD2 (5 bases). Germline V lookup: CDR1 MNHNY, CDR2 SVGAGI (reference sequence). The CDR3 is 12 amino acids. Trimming shortened V by 7 bases and J by 7 bases, and 11 bases separated the two germline ends. The DNA of the CDR3 is TGTGCCAGCACCCTGGGCGGGAATGAGCAGTTCTTC. This gives the protein CASTLGGNEQFF.

This rearrangement joins TRBV4-3 to TRBJ2-3; no clear D gene. Germline V lookup: CDR1 LGHNA, CDR2 YSLEER. This CDR3 region has 14 residues. V lost 1 base, J lost 4 bases, and 9 bases lay in between. Written as DNA, the CDR3 is TGCGCCAGCAGCCAAGCGAGAATGGCAGATACGCAGTATTTT. This translates into CASSQARMADTQYF.

As to this clone: This may arise from a read error, as a much more abundant clone is one base away. The rearrangement uses TRBV3-1 (or the pseudogene TRBV3-2) and TRBJ2-3, with 14 nucleotides matching TRBD2. Germline trimming cut 4 bases from V and 4 bases from J; bases unmatched to any gene: 4. This CDR3 region has 16 residues. Germline assignment: CDR1 LGHDT and CDR2 YNNKEL (reference sequence). CDR3 DNA sequence: TGTGCCAGCAGCCCGGGACTAGCGGGAGTGGCAGATACGCAGTATTTT. Translation: CASSPGLAGVADTQYF.

The J gene is TRBJ1-1, the V gene TRBV7-8; possible D gene TRBD1, 5 bases. CDR1 is SGHVS and CDR2 is FQNEAQ in the germline V gene. The CDR3 is made up of 17 amino acids. Trimming removed 1 base from V and 0 bases from J, with 15 bases in between. The CDR3 nucleotides are TGTGCCAGCAGCTTAGTATCGGGGGACCTACTGAACACTGAAGCTTTCTTT. As protein: CASSLVSGDLLNTEAFF.

V usage is TRBV4-3 and J usage is TRBJ1-1; 7 positions agree with TRBD1. The CDR3 has 15 residues. The V and J ends lost 1 base and 4 bases, in that order; junction bases with no gene match: 6. The V gene's germline CDR1 is LGHNA and CDR2 YSLEER. The CDR3 here is CASSQAPAGGTEAFF. CDR3 DNA sequence: TGCGCCAGCAGCCAAGCTCCGGCAGGGGGCACTGAAGCTTTCTTT.

In this sample, this clone turned up a few times. The rearrangement uses TRBV7-8 and TRBJ1-4; D is perhaps TRBD1 (6 bases). CDR3 length: 15 residues. The germline V gene encodes CDR1 SGHVS and CDR2 FQNEAQ. Deletions cut 1 base from V and 5 bases from J, with 11 bases between. The CDR3 DNA follows: TGTGCCAGCAGCTTAGACGGGGGGCGCAATGAAAAACTGTTTTTT. Translation gives CASSLDGGRNEKLFF.

V and J are TRBV18 and TRBJ1-1; 7 positions agree with TRBD1. The germline V gene encodes CDR1 KGHSH and CDR2 LQKENI. The CDR3 extends over 15 amino acids. The J segment lost 4 bases and the V segment lost 0 bases, leaving 5 bases of the junction unmatched. The CDR3 coding sequence is TGTGCCAGCTCACCACCAGGGGGCAGAATCACTGAAGCTTTCTTT. Protein: CASSPPGGRITEAFF.

The V gene is TRBV24-1, the J gene TRBJ2-5, with a possible D match to TRBD2 (5 bases). The germline V gene has CDR1 KGHDR and CDR2 SFDVKD. The CDR3 consists of 11 residues. Between the trimmed V and J ends, which lost 7 bases and 7 bases, there was a span of 9 bases. The CDR3 loop is CATSNRGTQYF. The CDR3 coding sequence is TGTGCCACCAGCAATCGGGGGACCCAGTACTTC.

The V call is TRBV12-5, the J call TRBJ1-2, with 7 bases lining up with TRBD1. Germline lookup yields CDR1 LGHNT and CDR2 FRNRAP. The CDR3 sequence is 16 residues long. The J segment lost 4 bases and the V segment lost 6 bases, leaving 14 bases of the junction unmatched. This chain's CDR3 is CASGPGAGAGGYGYTF. CDR3 nucleotide sequence: TGTGCTAGTGGCCCTGGGGCAGGGGCAGGGGGCTATGGCTACACCTTC.